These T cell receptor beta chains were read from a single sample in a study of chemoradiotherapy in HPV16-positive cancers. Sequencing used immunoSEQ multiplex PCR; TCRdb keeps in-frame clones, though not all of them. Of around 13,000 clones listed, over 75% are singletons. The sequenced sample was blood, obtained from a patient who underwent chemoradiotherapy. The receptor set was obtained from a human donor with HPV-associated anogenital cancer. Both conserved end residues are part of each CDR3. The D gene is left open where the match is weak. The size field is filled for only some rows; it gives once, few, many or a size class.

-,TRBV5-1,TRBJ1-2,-,TGCGCCAGCAGCTTGGAAGCAGGCGGGATCTACACCTTC,CASSLEAGGIYTF
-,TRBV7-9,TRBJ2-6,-,TGTGCCAGCAGCTTTTCGGTCTCTGGGGCCAACGTCCTGACTTTC,CASSFSVSGANVLTF
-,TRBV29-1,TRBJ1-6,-,TGCAGCGTTGGTGGCGGAGGGAATTCACCCCTCCACTTT,CSVGGGGNSPLHF
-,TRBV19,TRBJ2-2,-,TGTGCCAGTAGTATAGTAACAGGGCGCCCCGGGGAGCTGTTTTTT,CASSIVTGRPGELFF
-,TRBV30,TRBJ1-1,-,TGTGCCTGGAGTCGACGCCTCTCAGGCGTTAACACTGAAGCTTTCTTT,CAWSRRLSGVNTEAFF
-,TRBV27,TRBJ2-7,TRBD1,TGTGCCAGCAGTTCGCCAAGACCGACAGGGATTTACGAGCAGTACTTC,CASSSPRPTGIYEQYF
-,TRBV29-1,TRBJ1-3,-,TGCAGCGTTTCCCGTGGAAACACCATATATTTT,CSVSRGNTIYF
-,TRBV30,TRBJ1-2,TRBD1,TGTGCCGTGACAGGGCTGGGAGACTATGGCTACACCTTC,CAVTGLGDYGYTF
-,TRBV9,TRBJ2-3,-,TGTGCCAGCACTCCTACAGGGACTCCTAGCACAGATACGCAGTATTTT,CASTPTGTPSTDTQYF
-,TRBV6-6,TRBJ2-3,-,TGTGCCAGCAGGGGGGCAGATACGCAGTATTTT,CASRGADTQYF
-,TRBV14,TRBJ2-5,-,TGTGCCAGCGGTGGGGGCCCACTGGGCGAGACCCAGTACTTC,CASGGGPLGETQYF
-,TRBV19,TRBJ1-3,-,TGTGCCAGTAGTCCTGCGACAGTATCTGGAAACACCATATATTTT,CASSPATVSGNTIYF
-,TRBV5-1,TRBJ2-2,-,TGCGCCAGCAGCTTATTCCCAGGGAACGGGGAGCTGTTTTTT,CASSLFPGNGELFF
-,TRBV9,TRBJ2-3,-,TGTGCCAGCAGCGATCGGGATACGCAGTATTTT,CASSDRDTQYF
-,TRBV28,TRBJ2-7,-,TGTGCCAGCAGCCTCTACACGGCTAGCTCCTACGAGCAGTACTTC,CASSLYTASSYEQYF
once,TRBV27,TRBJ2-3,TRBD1,TGTGCCAGCAGTTTTCAACAGGGGGTGGGTACGCAGTATTTT,CASSFQQGVGTQYF
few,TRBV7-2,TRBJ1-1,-,TGTGCCAGCAGAGAAGACCTGAACACTGAAGCTTTCTTT,CASREDLNTEAFF
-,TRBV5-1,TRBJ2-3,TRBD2,TGCGCCAGCAGCCTGCTAGGGGCGGGGGGAGATACGCAGTATTTT,CASSLLGAGGDTQYF
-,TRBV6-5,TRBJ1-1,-,TGTGCCAGCAGTTCCCCTCGAGGGACGAACACTGAAGCTTTCTTT,CASSSPRGTNTEAFF
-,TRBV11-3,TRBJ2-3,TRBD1,TGTGCCAGCAGTCCGGACAGGACAGATACGCAGTATTTT,CASSPDRTDTQYF
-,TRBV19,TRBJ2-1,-,TGTGCCAGTAGTATAGATCTCGGGACCCCATCCTCGGAGCAGTTCTTC,CASSIDLGTPSSEQFF
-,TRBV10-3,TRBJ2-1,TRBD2,TGTGCCATCAGTGGGACTAGCGGGGGACTAATGTTTAGCAATGAGCAGTTCTTC,CAISGTSGGLMFSNEQFF
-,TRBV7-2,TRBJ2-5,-,TGTGCCAGCAGCTTAGGGCTAGCTGAAGAGACCCAGTACTTC,CASSLGLAEETQYF
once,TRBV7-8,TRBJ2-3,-,TGTGCCAGCAGTACAGGGATAGCGGGTACAGATACGCAGTATTTT,CASSTGIAGTDTQYF
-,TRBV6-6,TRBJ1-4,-,TGTGCCAGCAAGGCAACCAGCGAAAAACTGTTTTTT,CASKATSEKLFF
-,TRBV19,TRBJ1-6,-,TGTGCGACGAGGGGCACAGGGTTCCTCGACTATAATTCACCCCTCCACTTT,CATRGTGFLDYNSPLHF
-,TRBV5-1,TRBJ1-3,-,TGCGCCAGCAGCTTGACGGACTCTGGAAACACCATATATTTT,CASSLTDSGNTIYF
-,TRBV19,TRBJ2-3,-,TGTGCCAGTAGTATATCCTCTGGGGGCGCCGAAAACACAGATACGCAGTATTTT,CASSISSGGAENTDTQYF
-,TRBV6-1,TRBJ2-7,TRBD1,TGTGCCAGCAGTGAAGAGGGGACAGGGCCATTCTACGAGCAGTACTTC,CASSEEGTGPFYEQYF
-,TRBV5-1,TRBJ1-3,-,TGCGCCAGCAGCCTAGGGGGTTTGAACTCTGGAAACACCATATATTTT,CASSLGGLNSGNTIYF
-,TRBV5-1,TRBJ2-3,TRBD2,TGCGCCAGCAGTAGGATAGCGGGGGGGTCAGATACGCAGTATTTT,CASSRIAGGSDTQYF
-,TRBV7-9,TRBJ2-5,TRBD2,TGTGCCAGCAGGCAAGACCCCCAGCGGGGGGGCGGGATCCAAGAGACCCAGTACTTC,CASRQDPQRGGGIQETQYF
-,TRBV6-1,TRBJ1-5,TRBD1,TGTGCCAGCAGTCCCGGGACAGGGTACGGTCAGCCCCAGCATTTT,CASSPGTGYGQPQHF
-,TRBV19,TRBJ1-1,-,TGTGCCAGTAACCCCGCGGGGACCACTGAAGCTTTCTTT,CASNPAGTTEAFF
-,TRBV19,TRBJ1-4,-,TGTGCCAGTAGTATATATCTGCCAGCACATAGCCGCACTAATGAAAAACTGTTTTTT,CASSIYLPAHSRTNEKLFF
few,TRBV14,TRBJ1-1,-,TGTGCCAGCAGCCAAGAAATGTTCGGGGGAAAAGCTTTCTTT,CASSQEMFGGKAFF
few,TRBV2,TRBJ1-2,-,TGTGCCAGCAGAGTTCAGGGGTCCTATGGCTACACCTTC,CASRVQGSYGYTF
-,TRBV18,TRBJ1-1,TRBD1,TGTGCCAGCTCACCACACGCCCTAGACAGGGTAGGGACTGAAGCTTTCTTT,CASSPHALDRVGTEAFF
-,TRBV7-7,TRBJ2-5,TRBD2,TGTGCCAGCAGCTTAGGGGGGACTACCCAAGAGACCCAGTACTTC,CASSLGGTTQETQYF